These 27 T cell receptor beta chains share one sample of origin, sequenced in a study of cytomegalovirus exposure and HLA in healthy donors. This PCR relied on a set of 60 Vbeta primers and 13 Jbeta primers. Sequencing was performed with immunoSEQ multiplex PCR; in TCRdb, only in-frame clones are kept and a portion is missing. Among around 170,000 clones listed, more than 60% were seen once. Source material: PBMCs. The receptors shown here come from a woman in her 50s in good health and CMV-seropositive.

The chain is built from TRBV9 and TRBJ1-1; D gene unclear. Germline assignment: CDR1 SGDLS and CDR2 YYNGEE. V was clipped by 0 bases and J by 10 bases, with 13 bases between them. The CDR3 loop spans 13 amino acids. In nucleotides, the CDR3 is TGTGCCAGCAGCGTAGGACTCTCTGAGGCAGCTTTCTTT. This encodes CASSVGLSEAAFF.

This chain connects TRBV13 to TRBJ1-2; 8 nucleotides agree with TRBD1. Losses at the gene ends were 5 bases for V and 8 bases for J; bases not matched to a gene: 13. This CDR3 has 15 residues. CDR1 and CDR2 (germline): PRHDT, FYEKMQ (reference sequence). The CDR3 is CASSPRRQGIKGYTF. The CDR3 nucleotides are TGTGCCAGCAGCCCCCGTAGACAGGGGATAAAGGGCTACACCTTC.

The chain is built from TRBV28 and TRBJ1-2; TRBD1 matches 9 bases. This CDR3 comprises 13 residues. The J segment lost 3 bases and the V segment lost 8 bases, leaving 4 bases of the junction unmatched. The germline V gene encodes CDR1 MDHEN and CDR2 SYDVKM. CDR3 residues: CASQGQGYYGYTF. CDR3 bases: TGTGCCAGCCAGGGACAGGGCTACTATGGCTACACCTTC.

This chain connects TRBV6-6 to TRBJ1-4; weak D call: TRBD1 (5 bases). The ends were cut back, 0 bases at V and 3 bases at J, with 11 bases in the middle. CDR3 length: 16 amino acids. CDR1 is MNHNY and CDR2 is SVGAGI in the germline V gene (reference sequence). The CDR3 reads CASSYSGQRANEKLFF. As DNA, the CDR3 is TGTGCCAGCAGTTACTCGGGGCAGCGGGCTAATGAAAAACTGTTTTTT.

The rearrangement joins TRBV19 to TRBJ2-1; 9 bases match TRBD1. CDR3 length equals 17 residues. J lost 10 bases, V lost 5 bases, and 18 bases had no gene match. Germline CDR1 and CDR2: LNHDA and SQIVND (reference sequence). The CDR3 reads CASSWTGARQGGREQFF. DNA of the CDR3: TGTGCCAGTAGTTGGACAGGGGCGCGCCAGGGGGGTCGGGAGCAGTTCTTC.

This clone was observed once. The DNA of the CDR3 is TGTGCCAGCAGATTGGGAGTTAACTATGGCTACACCTTC. Its protein product is CASRLGVNYGYTF. The gene calls are TRBV6-1 and TRBJ1-2; D ambiguous. The CDR3 is made up of 13 amino acids. Germline V gene lookup returns CDR1 MNHNS and CDR2 SASEGT. V was pared by 6 bases and J by 1 base, with 9 bases between.

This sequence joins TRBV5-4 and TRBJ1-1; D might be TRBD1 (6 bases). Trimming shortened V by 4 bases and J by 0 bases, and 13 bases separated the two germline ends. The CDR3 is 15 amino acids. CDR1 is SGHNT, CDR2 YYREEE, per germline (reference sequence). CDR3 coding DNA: TGTGCCAGCAGCAACGACGGGGACATGAACACTGAAGCTTTCTTT. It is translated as CASSNDGDMNTEAFF.

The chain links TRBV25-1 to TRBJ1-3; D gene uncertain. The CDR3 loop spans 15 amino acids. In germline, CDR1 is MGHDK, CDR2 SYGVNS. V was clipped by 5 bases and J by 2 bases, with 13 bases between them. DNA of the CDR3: TGTGCCAGCAGTAACCCCGGGGTCGCTGGAAACACCATATATTTT. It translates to CASSNPGVAGNTIYF.

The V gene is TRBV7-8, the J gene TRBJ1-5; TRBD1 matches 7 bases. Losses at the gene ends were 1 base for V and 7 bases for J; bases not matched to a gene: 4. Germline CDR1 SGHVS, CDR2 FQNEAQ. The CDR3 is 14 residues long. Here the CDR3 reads CASSLVQGDQPQHF. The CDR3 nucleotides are TGTGCCAGCAGCTTAGTGCAGGGGGACCAGCCCCAGCATTTT.

CDR3 coding DNA: TGTGCCAGCAGCTTTGGGGCAGGGACGAACACCGGGGAGCTGTTTTTT. Encoded protein: CASSFGAGTNTGELFF. The V call is TRBV5-5, the J call TRBJ2-2; D possibly corresponds to TRBD1 (5 bases). V was cut by 2 bases and J by 0 bases, with 11 bases left in between. The CDR3 is 16 residues long. CDR1 and CDR2 from the germline V gene are SGHKS and YYEKEE (reference sequence).

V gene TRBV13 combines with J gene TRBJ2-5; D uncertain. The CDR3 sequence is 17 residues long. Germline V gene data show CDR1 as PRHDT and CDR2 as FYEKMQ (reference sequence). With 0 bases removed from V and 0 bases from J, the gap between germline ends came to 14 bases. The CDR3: CASSLGGAATYQETQYF. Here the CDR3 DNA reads TGTGCCAGCAGCTTAGGCGGAGCCGCGACGTACCAAGAGACCCAGTACTTC.

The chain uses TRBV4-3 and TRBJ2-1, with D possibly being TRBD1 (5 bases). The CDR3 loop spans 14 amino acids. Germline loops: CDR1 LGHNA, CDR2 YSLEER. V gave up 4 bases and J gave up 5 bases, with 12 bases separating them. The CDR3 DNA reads TGCGCCAGCAGCCCCCGGAACAGGAACAATGAGCAGTTCTTC. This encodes CASSPRNRNNEQFF.

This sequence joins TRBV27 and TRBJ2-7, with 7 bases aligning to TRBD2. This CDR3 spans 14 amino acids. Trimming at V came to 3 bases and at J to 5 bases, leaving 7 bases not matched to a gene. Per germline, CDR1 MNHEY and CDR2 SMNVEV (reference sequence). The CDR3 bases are TGTGCCAGCAGTTTTGGGGGGGGGTCGGACGAGCAGTACTTC. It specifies CASSFGGGSDEQYF.

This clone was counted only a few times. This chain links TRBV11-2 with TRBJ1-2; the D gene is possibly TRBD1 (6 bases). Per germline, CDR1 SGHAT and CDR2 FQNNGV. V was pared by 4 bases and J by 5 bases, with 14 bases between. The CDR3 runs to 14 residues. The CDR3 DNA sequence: TGTGCCAGCAGCTCCTTACAGGGCAGATATGGCTACACCTTC. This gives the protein CASSSLQGRYGYTF.

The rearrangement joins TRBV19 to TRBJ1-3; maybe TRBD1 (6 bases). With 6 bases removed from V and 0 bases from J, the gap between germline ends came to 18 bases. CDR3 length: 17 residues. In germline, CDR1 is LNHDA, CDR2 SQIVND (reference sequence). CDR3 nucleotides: TGTGCCAGTAGACCCCGAGGACAGTCCCGCTCTGGAAACACCATATATTTT. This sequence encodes CASRPRGQSRSGNTIYF.

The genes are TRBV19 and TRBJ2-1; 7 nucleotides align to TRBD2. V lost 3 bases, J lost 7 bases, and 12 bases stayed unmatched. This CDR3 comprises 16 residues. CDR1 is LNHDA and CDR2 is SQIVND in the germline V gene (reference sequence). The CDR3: CASSIAGTTGLNEQFF. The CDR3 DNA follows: TGTGCCAGTAGTATCGCCGGGACTACCGGGCTTAATGAGCAGTTCTTC.

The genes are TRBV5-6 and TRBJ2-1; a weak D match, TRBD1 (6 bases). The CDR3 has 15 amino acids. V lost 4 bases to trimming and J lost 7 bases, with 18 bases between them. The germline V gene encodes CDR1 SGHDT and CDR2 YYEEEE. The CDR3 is CASSQLPRGGNEQFF. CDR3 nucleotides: TGTGCCAGCAGCCAGCTACCCAGGGGCGGAAATGAGCAGTTCTTC.

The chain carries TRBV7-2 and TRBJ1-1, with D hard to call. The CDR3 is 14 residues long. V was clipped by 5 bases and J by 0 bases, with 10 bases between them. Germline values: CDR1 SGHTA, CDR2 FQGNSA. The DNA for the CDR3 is TGTGCCAGCAGCGTCACAGAAATGAACACTGAAGCTTTCTTT. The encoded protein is CASSVTEMNTEAFF.

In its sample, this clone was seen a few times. The CDR3 here is CASSLSTGGLSQETQYF. CDR3 DNA sequence: TGTGCCAGCAGCTTGAGCACAGGGGGATTGTCGCAAGAGACCCAGTACTTC. The rearrangement uses TRBV5-5 and TRBJ2-5, with 8 bases identical to TRBD1. The CDR3 consists of 17 residues. Losses at the gene ends were 1 base for V and 2 bases for J; bases not matched to a gene: 10. The germline V gene has CDR1 SGHKS and CDR2 YYEKEE (reference sequence).

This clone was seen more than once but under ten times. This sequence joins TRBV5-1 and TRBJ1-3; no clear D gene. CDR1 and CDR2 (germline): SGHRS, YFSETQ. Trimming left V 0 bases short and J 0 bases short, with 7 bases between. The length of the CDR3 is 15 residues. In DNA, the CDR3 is TGCGCCAGCAGCTTGGGCGCGGTCTCTGGAAACACCATATATTTT. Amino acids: CASSLGAVSGNTIYF.

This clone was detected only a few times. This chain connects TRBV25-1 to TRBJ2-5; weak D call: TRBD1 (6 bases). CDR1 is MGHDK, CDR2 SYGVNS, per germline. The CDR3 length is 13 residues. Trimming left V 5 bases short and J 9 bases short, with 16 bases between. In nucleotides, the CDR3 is TGTGCCAGCAGTTTGACTGGGGGCGTCGCCCAGTACTTC. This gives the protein CASSLTGGVAQYF.

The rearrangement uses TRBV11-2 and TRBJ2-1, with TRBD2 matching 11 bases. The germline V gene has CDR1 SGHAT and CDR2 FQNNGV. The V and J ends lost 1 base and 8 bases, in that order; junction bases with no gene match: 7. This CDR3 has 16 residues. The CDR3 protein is CASSLVGSGRADEQFF. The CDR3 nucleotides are TGTGCCAGCAGCTTAGTTGGTAGCGGGAGGGCCGATGAGCAGTTCTTC. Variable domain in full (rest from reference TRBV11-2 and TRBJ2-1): EAGVAQSPRYKIIEKRQSVAFWCNPISGHATLYWYQQILGQGPKLLIQFQNNGVVDDSQLPKDRFSAERLKGVDSTLKIQPAKLEDSAVYLCASSLVGSGRADEQFFGPGTRLTVL.

The chain's CDR3 is CASSLRGQDTEAFF. The CDR3, as DNA: TGCGCCAGCAGCTTAAGGGGGCAGGACACTGAAGCTTTCTTT. V is TRBV5-1 and J is TRBJ1-1, with 7 bases identical to TRBD1. The CDR3 totals 14 residues. Looked up from germline, CDR1 is SGHRS and CDR2 is YFSETQ. V lost 2 bases to trimming and J lost 3 bases; unmatched junction nucleotides: 4.

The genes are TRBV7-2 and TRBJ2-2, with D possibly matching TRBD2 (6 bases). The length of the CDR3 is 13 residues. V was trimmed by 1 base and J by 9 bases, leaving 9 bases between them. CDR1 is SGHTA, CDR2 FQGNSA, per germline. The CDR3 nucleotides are TGTGCCAGCAGCTTAGGACTAGAACGGGAGCTGTTTTTT. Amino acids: CASSLGLERELFF.

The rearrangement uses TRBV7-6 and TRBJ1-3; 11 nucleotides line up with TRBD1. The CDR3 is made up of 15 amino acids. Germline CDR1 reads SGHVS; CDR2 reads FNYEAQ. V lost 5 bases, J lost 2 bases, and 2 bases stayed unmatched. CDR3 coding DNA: TGTGCCAGCAGCCCGGGACAGGGGGCTGGAAACACCATATATTTT. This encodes CASSPGQGAGNTIYF. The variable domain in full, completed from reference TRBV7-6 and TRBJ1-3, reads GAGVSQSPRYKVTKRGQDVALRCDPISGHVSLYWYRQALGQGPEFLTYFNYEAQQDKSGLPNDRFSAERPEGSISTLTIQRTEQRDSAMYRCASSPGQGAGNTIYFGEGSWLTVV.

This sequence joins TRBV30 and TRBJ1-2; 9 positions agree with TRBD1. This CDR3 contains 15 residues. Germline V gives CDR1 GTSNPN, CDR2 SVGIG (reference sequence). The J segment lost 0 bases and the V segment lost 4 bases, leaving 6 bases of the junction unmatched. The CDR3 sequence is CAWTDRGQTNYGYTF. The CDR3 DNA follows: TGTGCCTGGACGGACAGGGGCCAAACTAACTATGGCTACACCTTC.

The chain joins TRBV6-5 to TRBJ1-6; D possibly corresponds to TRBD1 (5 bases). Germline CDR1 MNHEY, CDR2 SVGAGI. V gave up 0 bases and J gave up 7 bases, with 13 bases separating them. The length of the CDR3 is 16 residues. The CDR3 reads CASSYSGEGQNSPLHF. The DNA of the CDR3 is TGTGCCAGCAGTTACTCAGGGGAGGGTCAGAATTCACCCCTCCACTTT.